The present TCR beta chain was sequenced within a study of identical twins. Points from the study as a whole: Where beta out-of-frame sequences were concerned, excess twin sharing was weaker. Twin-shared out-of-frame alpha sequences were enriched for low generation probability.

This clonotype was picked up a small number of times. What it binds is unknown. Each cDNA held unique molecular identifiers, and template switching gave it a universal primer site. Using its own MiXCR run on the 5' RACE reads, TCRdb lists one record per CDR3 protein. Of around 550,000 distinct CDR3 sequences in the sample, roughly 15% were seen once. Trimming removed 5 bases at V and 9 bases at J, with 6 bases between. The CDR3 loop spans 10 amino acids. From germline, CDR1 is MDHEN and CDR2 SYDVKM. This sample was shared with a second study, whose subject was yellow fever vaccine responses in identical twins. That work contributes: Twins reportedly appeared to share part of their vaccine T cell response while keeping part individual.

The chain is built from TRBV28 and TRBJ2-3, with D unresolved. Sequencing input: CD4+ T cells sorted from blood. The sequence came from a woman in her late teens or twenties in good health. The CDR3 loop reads CASSAVTQYF. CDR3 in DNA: TGTGCCAGCAGTGCCGTCACGCAGTATTTT.